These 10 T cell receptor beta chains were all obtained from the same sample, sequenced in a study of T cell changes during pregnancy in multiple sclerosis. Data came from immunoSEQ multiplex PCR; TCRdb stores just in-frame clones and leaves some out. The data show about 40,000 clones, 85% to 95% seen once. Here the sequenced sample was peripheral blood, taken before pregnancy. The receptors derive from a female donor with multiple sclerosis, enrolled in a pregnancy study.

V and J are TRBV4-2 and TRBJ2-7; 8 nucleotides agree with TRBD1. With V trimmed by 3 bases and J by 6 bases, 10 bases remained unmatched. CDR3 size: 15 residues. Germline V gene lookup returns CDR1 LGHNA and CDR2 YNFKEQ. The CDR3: CASSHEDRVPFEQYF. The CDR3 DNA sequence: TGTGCCAGCAGCCACGAGGACAGGGTTCCTTTCGAGCAGTACTTC.

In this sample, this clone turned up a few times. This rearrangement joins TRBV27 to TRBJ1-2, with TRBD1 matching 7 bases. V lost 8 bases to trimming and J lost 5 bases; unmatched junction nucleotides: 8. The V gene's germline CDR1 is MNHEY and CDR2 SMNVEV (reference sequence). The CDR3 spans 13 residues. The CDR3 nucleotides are TGTGCCAGCGGCAACAGGGGCGGATATGGCTACACCTTC. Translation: CASGNRGGYGYTF.

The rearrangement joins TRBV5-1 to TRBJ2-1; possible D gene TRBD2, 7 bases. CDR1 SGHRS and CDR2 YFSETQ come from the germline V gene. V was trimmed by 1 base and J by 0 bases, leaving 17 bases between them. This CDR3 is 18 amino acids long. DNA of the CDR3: TGCGCCAGCAGCTTGCTTACGGGGGGCCCTAGCTCCTACAATGAGCAGTTCTTC. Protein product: CASSLLTGGPSSYNEQFF.

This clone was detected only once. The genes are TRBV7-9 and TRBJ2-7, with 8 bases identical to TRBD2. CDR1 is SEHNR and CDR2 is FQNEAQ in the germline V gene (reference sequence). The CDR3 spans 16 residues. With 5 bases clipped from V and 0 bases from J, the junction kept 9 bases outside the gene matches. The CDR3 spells CASSLFSGEHSYEQYF. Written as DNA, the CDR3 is TGTGCCAGCAGCCTTTTTAGCGGGGAGCACTCCTACGAGCAGTACTTC.

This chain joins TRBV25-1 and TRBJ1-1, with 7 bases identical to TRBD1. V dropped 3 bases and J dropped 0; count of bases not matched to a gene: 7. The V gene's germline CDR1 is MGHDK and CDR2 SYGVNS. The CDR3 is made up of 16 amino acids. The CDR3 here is CASSDQGGQMNTEAFF. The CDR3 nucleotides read TGTGCCAGCAGTGATCAGGGGGGTCAAATGAACACTGAAGCTTTCTTT.

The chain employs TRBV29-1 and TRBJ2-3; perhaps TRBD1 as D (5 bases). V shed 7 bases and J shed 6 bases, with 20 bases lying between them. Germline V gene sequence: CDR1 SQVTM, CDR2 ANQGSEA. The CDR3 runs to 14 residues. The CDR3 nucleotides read TGCAGCGCCCAAACCGGGTCTAGGGGCGATACGCAGTATTTT. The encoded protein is CSAQTGSRGDTQYF.

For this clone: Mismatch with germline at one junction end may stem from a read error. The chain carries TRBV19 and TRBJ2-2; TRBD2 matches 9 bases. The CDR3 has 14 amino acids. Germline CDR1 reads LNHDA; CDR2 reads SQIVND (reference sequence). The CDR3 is CASSSGRFTGELFF. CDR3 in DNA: TGTGCCAGCAGTAGCGGGAGATTCACCGGGGAGCTGTTTTTT.

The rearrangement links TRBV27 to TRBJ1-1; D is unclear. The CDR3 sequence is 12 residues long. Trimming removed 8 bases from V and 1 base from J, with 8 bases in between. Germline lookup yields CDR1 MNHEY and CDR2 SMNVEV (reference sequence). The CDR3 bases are TGTGCCAGCGTAGGGAGGAACACTGAAGCTTTCTTT. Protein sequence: CASVGRNTEAFF.

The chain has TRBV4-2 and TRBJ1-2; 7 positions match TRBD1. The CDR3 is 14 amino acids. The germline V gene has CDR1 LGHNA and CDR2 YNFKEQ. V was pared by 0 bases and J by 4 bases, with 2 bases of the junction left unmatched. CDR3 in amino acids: CASSQEGTVYGYTF. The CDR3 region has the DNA TGTGCCAGCAGCCAAGAAGGGACAGTCTATGGCTACACCTTC.

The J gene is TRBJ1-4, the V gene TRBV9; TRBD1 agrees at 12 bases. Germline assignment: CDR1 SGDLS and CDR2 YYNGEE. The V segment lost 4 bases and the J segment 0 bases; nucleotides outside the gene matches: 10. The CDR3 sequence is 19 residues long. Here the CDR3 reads CASSPRPGTGGATNEKLFF. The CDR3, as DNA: TGTGCCAGCAGCCCTCGTCCCGGGACAGGGGGCGCAACTAATGAAAAACTGTTTTTT.